This TCR beta chain was captured by sequencing in a study of shared clonotypes between healthy human individuals. Study overall: Contributing individuals were a couple of females and a few males aged 18 to 49. Study-wide findings and caveats: It was anticipated that sequencing depth would influence how many clonotypes donors shared.

Negatively enriched CD4+ T cells were divided by CD45RA into naive and memory. Notes on this clone: Its specificity is not known.

Splitting of each subset's genomic DNA was done evenly across several immunoSEQ plates. Produced via immunoSEQ multiplex PCR; TCRdb's table is partial and in-frame only. The repertoire holds a few million clones, with approximately 94% as singletons. The specimen was naive CD4+ T cells sorted from blood. Specified subset: CD45RA+ positively selected. The source of this sequence is a man aged 18 to 29 in good health.

Written as DNA, the CDR3 is TGTGCCAGCAGATGGACAGGGGGAACTGAAGCTTTCTTT. Protein sequence: CASRWTGGTEAFF. The rearrangement uses TRBV7-2 and TRBJ1-1; 10 bases agree with TRBD1. The J segment lost 5 bases and the V segment lost 6 bases, leaving 3 bases of the junction unmatched. The CDR3 extends over 13 amino acids. The V gene's germline CDR1 is SGHTA and CDR2 FQGNSA.